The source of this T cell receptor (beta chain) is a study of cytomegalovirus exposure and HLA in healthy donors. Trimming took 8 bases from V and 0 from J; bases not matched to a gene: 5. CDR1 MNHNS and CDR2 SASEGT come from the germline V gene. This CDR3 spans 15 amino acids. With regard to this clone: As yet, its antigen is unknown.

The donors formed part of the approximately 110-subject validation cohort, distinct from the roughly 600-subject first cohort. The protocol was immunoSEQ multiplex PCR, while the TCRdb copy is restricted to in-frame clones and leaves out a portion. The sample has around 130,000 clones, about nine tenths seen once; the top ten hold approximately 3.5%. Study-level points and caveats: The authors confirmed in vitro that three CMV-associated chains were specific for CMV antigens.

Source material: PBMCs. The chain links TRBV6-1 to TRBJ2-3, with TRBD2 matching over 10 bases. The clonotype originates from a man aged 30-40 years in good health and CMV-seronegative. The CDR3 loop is CASETAGGSTDTQYF. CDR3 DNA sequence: TGTGCCAGCGAGACAGCGGGGGGGAGCACAGATACGCAGTATTTT.